The next 20 T cell receptor beta chains were all read from a single sample in a study of T cell changes during pregnancy in multiple sclerosis. The assay was immunoSEQ multiplex PCR, and TCRdb's table has in-frame clones only and misses some. Of more than 35,000 clones listed, approximately 90% are singletons. Sequenced material: CD4+ T cells from peripheral blood mononuclear cells, taken in the first trimester of pregnancy. All receptors derive from a female donor with multiple sclerosis, enrolled in a pregnancy study.

The chain joins TRBV29-1 to TRBJ2-3, with D possibly TRBD2 on 5 matching bases. Trimming took off 5 bases at V and 0 bases at J, with 9 bases between the two ends. The CDR3 runs 13 residues. Germline assignment: CDR1 SQVTM and CDR2 ANQGSEA. CDR3 amino acids: CSVKRTSTDTQYF. As DNA, the CDR3 is TGCAGCGTTAAGCGGACTAGCACAGATACGCAGTATTTT.

The chain employs TRBV4-1 and TRBJ2-3, with D maybe TRBD2 (6 bases). V gave up 5 bases and J gave up 7 bases, with 10 bases separating them. The germline gives CDR1 MGHRA, CDR2 YSYEKL. This CDR3 is built from 12 residues. For the CDR3, the DNA is TGCGCCAGCAGCTCCCGCGGGAATACGCAGTATTTT. Amino acids: CASSSRGNTQYF.

V gene TRBV5-8 combines with J gene TRBJ1-3; TRBD1 is a possible D gene (5 bases). The germline CDR1 and CDR2 sequences are SGHTS and YDEGEE. V lost 1 base to trimming and J lost 2 bases, with 10 bases between them. CDR3 size: 15 residues. The CDR3 sequence is CASSLQGETGNTIYF. The CDR3 DNA sequence: TGTGCCAGCAGCTTGCAGGGCGAAACTGGAAACACCATATATTTT.

V is TRBV7-2 and J is TRBJ1-1; D gene unclear. V lost 0 bases and J lost 0, with 8 bases in between. The germline V gene has CDR1 SGHTA and CDR2 FQGNSA. The CDR3 spans 15 residues. The CDR3 is CASSLASGMNTEAFF. CDR3 sequence (DNA): TGTGCCAGCAGCTTAGCTTCGGGGATGAACACTGAAGCTTTCTTT.

The chain uses TRBV5-1 and TRBJ1-4; D is unresolved. V was trimmed by 0 bases and J by 8 bases, leaving 26 bases between them. CDR1 and CDR2 from the germline V gene are SGHRS and YFSETQ. The CDR3 is 19 residues long. CDR3 coding DNA: TGCGCCAGCAGCTTGGCCCCCACGTCAGCGGCGCGGGTTCGCGAAAAACTGTTTTTT. Its protein product is CASSLAPTSAARVREKLFF.

DNA for the CDR3: TGCGCCAGCAGCCGGGAGGGTGGGAATTCACCCCTCCACTTT. It encodes CASSREGGNSPLHF. V is TRBV5-1 and J is TRBJ1-6; D remains ambiguous. Germline-derived CDR1 and CDR2 are SGHRS and YFSETQ. The V gene lost 4 bases and the J gene lost 7 bases, with 12 bases spanning the gap. The CDR3 extends over 14 amino acids.

This clone was seen a single time. The chain has TRBV6-5 and TRBJ1-4; 12 bases are a match to TRBD1. The length of the CDR3 is 13 residues. Germline V CDR1 and CDR2: MNHEY, SVGAGI. J gave up 8 bases and V 8 bases, and 3 bases lay outside the gene matches. The chain's CDR3 is CASSGTGGEKLFF. The DNA for the CDR3 is TGTGCCAGCTCCGGGACAGGGGGCGAAAAACTGTTTTTT.

V usage is TRBV5-1 and J usage is TRBJ2-3; possible D gene TRBD2, 6 bases. Trimming pared 4 bases from V and 0 bases from J, leaving 12 bases between. From germline, CDR1 is SGHRS and CDR2 YFSETQ. This CDR3 spans 15 amino acids. CDR3 sequence (DNA): TGCGCCAGCAGCCCTGGGACTTTAAGCACAGATACGCAGTATTTT. Its translation: CASSPGTLSTDTQYF.

This chain uses TRBV21-1 with TRBJ1-1. TRBV21-1 is classified as a pseudogene. The CDR3 spans 10 residues. The DNA for the CDR3 is TGTGCCAGCAGAGAGGGTAGAGCTTTCTTT. Amino acids: CASREGRAFF.

The rearrangement joins TRBV4-1 to TRBJ1-2; TRBD1 agrees at 12 bases. Germline assignment: CDR1 MGHRA and CDR2 YSYEKL. With V trimmed by 3 bases and J by 3 bases, 5 bases remained unmatched. The CDR3 sequence is 16 residues long. The CDR3 DNA follows: TGCGCCAGCAGCCAGGCGGGACAGGGGGCTGACTATGGCTACACCTTC. This codes for CASSQAGQGADYGYTF.

The rearrangement uses TRBV5-1 and TRBJ1-5; the D gene is possibly TRBD1 (6 bases). CDR1 and CDR2 from the germline V gene are SGHRS and YFSETQ. The V and J ends lost 3 bases and 3 bases respectively, with 13 bases between them. The CDR3 consists of 15 residues. The chain's CDR3 is CASSSTGAPNQPQHF. CDR3 in DNA: TGCGCCAGCAGCTCGACAGGTGCCCCCAATCAGCCCCAGCATTTT.

The rearrangement links TRBV28 to TRBJ1-5; 12 bases match TRBD1. The CDR3 has 17 amino acids. The V gene's germline CDR1 is MDHEN and CDR2 SYDVKM. With V trimmed by 6 bases and J by 7 bases, 13 bases remained unmatched. In nucleotides, the CDR3 is TGTGCCAGCAGGGGACAGGGGGCCCCGGGGAGGCTACAGCCCCAGCATTTT. Protein sequence: CASRGQGAPGRLQPQHF.

The rearrangement links TRBV19 to TRBJ1-1; possibly TRBD1 for D (5 bases). Germline CDR1 LNHDA, CDR2 SQIVND (reference sequence). The CDR3 sequence is 14 residues long. V lost 10 bases to trimming and J lost 0 bases, with 15 bases between them. The CDR3 DNA follows: TGTGCCACACCGAAGGGGCCTATGAACACTGAAGCTTTCTTT. Translating gives CATPKGPMNTEAFF.

CDR3 sequence (DNA): TGCGCCAGCAGCTTGAGACAGGGAAAAGAGACCCAGTACTTC. Translated, it gives CASSLRQGKETQYF. The J gene is TRBJ2-5, the V gene TRBV5-1; 7 nucleotides line up with TRBD1. J gave up 3 bases and V 1 base, and 3 bases lay outside the gene matches. The CDR3 has 14 residues. Germline CDR1 is SGHRS and CDR2 is YFSETQ.

The chain has TRBV4-2 and TRBJ2-7; 10 bases map to TRBD2. Trimming removed 5 bases from V and 0 bases from J; junction bases left unmatched: 7. Per the germline V gene, CDR1 is LGHNA and CDR2 is YNFKEQ. The CDR3 length is 16 residues. The CDR3 nucleotides read TGTGCCAGCAGCAACCAAGCGGGGGGGCTCTCCTACGAGCAGTACTTC. This encodes CASSNQAGGLSYEQYF.

V usage is TRBV30 and J usage is TRBJ2-7; D gene uncertain. The V end was cut by 5 bases, the J end by 2 bases, with 10 bases between. Germline assignment: CDR1 GTSNPN and CDR2 SVGIG (reference sequence). This CDR3 spans 12 amino acids. CDR3 in amino acids: CAWGSSPYEQYF. Written as DNA, the CDR3 is TGTGCCTGGGGCAGTTCTCCCTACGAGCAGTACTTC.

The CDR3 nucleotides read TGCGCCAGCAGTGAAGGACGGGGGGCGGATGGCTACACCTTC. This translates into CASSEGRGADGYTF. The chain links TRBV10-2 to TRBJ1-2, with a weak D call TRBD1 (6 bases). In germline, CDR1 is WSHSY, CDR2 SAAADI. Between the trimmed V and J ends, which lost 3 bases and 6 bases, there was a span of 14 bases. The CDR3 loop spans 14 amino acids.

Notes on this clone: Other DNA sequences in the same sample also yield this CDR3. The chain joins TRBV4-1 to TRBJ1-2; TRBD1 matches at 8 bases. With V trimmed by 4 bases and J by 5 bases, 9 bases remained unmatched. The V gene's germline CDR1 is MGHRA and CDR2 YSYEKL. The CDR3 covers 15 residues. The CDR3 here is CASSPTGGTGYGYTF. As DNA, the CDR3 is TGCGCCAGCAGCCCAACCGGAGGGACAGGATATGGCTACACCTTC.

The chain carries TRBV11-2 and TRBJ1-3; no definite D call. V lost 4 bases, J lost 4 bases, and 14 bases lay in between. This CDR3 is 15 amino acids long. From germline, CDR1 is SGHAT and CDR2 FQNNGV. CDR3 protein: CASSSLSRFGNTIYF. CDR3 nucleotides: TGTGCCAGCAGCTCCCTATCTCGATTCGGAAACACCATATATTTT.

This sequence joins TRBV29-1 and TRBJ1-2, with 7 bases aligning to TRBD1. The CDR3 contains 13 residues. Looked up from germline, CDR1 is SQVTM and CDR2 is ANQGSEA. J lost 3 bases, V lost 7 bases, and 8 bases had no gene match. DNA of the CDR3: TGCAGCGCAACTCGACAGGGACACTATGGCTACACCTTC. This codes for CSATRQGHYGYTF.